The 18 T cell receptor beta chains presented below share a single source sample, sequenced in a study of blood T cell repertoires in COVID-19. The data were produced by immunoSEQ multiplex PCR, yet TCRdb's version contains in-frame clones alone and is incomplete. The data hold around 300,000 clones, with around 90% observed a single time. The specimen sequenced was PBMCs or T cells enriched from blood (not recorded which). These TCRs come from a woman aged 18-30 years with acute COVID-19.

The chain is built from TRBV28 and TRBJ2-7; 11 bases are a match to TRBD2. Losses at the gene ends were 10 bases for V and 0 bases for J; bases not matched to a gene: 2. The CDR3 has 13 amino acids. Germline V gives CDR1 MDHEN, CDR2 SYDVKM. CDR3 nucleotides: TGTGCCATTGGGACTAGCGGCTCCTACGAGCAGTACTTC. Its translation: CAIGTSGSYEQYF.

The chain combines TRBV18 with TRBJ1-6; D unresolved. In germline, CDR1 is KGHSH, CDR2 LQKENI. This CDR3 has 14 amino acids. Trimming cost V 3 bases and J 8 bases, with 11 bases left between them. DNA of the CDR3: TGTGCCAGCTCACCGTCGGGAGGAGATTCACCCCTCCACTTT. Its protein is CASSPSGGDSPLHF.

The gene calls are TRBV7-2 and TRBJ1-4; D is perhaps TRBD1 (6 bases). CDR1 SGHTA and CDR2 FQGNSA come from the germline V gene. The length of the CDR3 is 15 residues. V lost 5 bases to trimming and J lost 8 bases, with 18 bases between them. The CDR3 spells CASSKRQAGGEKLFF. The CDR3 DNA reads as TGTGCCAGCAGCAAACGACAGGCTGGAGGCGAAAAACTGTTTTTT.

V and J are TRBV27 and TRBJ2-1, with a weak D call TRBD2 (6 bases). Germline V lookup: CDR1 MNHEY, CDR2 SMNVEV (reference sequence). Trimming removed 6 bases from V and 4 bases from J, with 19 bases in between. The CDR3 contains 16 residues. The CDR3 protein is CASRGAVGLGYNEQFF. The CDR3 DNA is TGTGCCAGCAGGGGAGCTGTGGGACTGGGTTACAATGAGCAGTTCTTC.

The CDR3 DNA reads TGTGCCAGCAGGTTGACAGTGAGCTCCTACAATGAGCAGTTCTTC. As protein: CASRLTVSSYNEQFF. The chain links TRBV6-5 to TRBJ2-1; TRBD1 is a possible D gene (5 bases). The V gene's germline CDR1 is MNHEY and CDR2 SVGAGI. V was pared by 6 bases and J by 0 bases, with 12 bases between. The CDR3 contains 15 residues.

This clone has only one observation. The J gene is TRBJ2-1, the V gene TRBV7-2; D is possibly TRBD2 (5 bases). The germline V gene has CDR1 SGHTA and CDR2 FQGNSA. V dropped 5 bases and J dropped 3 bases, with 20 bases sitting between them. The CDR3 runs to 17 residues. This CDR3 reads CASSAGGAFEGYNEQFF. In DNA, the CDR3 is TGTGCCAGCAGCGCAGGAGGAGCGTTTGAGGGCTACAATGAGCAGTTCTTC. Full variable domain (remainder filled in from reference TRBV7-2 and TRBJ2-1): GAGVSQSPSNKVTEKGKDVELRCDPISGHTALYWYRQSLGQGLEFLIYFQGNSAPDKSGLPSDRFSAERTGGSVSTLTIQRTQQEDSAVYLCASSAGGAFEGYNEQFFGPGTRLTVL.

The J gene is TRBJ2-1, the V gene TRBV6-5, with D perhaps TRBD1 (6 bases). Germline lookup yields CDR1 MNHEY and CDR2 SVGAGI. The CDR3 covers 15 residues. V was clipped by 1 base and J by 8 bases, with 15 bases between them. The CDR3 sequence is CASSYLGARAHEQFF. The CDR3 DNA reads TGTGCCAGCAGTTACTTGGGGGCAAGGGCCCATGAGCAGTTCTTC.

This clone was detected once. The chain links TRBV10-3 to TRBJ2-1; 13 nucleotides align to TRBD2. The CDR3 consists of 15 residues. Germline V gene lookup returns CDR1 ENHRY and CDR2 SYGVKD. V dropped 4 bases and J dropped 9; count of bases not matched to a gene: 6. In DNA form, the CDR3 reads TGTGCCATCAGTGCTGGGACTAGCGGGACCGTTGAGCAGTTCTTC. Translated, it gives CAISAGTSGTVEQFF.

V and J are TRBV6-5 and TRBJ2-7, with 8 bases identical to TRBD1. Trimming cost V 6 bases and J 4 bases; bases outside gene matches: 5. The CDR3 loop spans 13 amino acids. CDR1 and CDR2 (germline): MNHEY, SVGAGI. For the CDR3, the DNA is TGTGCCAGCAGGGACAACAGGGGGTACGAGCAGTACTTC. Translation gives CASRDNRGYEQYF.

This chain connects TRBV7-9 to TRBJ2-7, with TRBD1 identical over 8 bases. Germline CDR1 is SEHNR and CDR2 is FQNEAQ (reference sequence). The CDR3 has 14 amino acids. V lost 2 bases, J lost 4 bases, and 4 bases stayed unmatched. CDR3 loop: CASSLRQGPYEQYF. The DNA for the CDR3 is TGTGCCAGCAGCTTACGACAGGGGCCTTACGAGCAGTACTTC.

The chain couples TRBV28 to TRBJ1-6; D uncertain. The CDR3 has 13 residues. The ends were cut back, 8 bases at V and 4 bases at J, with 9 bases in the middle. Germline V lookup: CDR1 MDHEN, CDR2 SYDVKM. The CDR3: CASLRGYNSPLHF. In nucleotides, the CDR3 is TGTGCCAGCTTACGGGGATATAATTCACCCCTCCACTTT.

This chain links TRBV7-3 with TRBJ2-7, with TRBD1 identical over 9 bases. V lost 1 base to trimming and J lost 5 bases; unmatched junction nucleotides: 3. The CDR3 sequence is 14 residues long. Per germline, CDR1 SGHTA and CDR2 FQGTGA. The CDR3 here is CASSLSGQGHEQYF. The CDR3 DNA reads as TGTGCCAGCAGCTTAAGTGGACAGGGGCACGAGCAGTACTTC.

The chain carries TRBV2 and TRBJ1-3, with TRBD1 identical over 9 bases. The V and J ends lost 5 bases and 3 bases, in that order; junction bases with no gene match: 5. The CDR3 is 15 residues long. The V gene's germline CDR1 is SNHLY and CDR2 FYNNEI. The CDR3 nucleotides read TGTGCCAGCAGTCAACTGACAGGGGGTGGAAACACCATATATTTT. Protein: CASSQLTGGGNTIYF.

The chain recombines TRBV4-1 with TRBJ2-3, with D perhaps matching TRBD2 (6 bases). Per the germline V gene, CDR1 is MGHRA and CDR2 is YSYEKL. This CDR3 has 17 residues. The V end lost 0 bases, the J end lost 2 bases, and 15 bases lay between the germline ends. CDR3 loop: CASSQDQRGLITDTQYF. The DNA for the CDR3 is TGCGCCAGCAGCCAAGATCAAAGGGGACTGATCACAGATACGCAGTATTTT.

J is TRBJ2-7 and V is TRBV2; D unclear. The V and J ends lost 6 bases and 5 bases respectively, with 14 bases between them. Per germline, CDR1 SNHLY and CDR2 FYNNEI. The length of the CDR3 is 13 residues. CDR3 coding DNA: TGTGCCAGCAGACCCAACCCCGGTCACGAGCAGTACTTC. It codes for CASRPNPGHEQYF.

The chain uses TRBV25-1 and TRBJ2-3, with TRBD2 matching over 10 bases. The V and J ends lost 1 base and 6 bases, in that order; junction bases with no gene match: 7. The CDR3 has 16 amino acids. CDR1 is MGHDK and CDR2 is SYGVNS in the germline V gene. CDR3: CASSEFTSGTGDTQYF. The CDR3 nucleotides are TGTGCCAGCAGTGAATTTACTAGCGGGACGGGGGATACGCAGTATTTT.

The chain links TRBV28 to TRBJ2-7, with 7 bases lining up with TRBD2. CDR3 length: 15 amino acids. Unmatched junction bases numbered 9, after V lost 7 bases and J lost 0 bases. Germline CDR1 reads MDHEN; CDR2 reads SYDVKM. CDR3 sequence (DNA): TGTGCCAGCACCACCACGGGGGGAGCCTCCTACGAGCAGTACTTC. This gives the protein CASTTTGGASYEQYF.

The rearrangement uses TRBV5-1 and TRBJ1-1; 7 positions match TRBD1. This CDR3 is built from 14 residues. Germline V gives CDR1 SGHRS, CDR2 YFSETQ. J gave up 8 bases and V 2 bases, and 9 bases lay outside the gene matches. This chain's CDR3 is CASSFKGGASEAFF. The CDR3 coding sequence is TGCGCCAGCAGCTTCAAAGGGGGCGCTTCCGAAGCTTTCTTT.